This T cell receptor beta chain was identified during a study of blood T cell repertoires in COVID-19. The V end lost 9 bases, the J end lost 9 bases, and 17 bases lay between the germline ends. Germline assignment: CDR1 KGHDR and CDR2 SFDVKD. CDR3 length equals 13 residues. Profiling relied on immunoSEQ multiplex PCR, and the TCRdb table lists in-frame clones only, not all of them. The top ten hold roughly 0.91% of the sample, which has some 200,000 clones, just under 85% seen once. This chain connects TRBV24-1 to TRBJ2-1; TRBD1 might be the D (6 bases). The source is a man aged 55-75 years with COVID-19, enrolled during active disease. Source material: peripheral blood. The CDR3 DNA follows: TGTGCCACCGGTGGGCTGAACAGGGCTGAGCAGTTCTTC. Encoded protein: CATGGLNRAEQFF.